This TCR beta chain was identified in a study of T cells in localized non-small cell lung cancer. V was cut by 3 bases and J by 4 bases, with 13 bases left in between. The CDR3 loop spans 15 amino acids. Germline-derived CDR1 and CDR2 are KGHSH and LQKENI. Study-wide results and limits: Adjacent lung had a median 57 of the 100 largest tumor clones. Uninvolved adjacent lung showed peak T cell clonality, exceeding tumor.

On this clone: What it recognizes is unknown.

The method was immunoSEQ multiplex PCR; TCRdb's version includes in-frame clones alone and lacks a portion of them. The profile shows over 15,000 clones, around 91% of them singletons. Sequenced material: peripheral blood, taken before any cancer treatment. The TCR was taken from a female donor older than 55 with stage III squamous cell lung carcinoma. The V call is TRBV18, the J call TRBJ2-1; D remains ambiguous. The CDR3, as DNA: TGTGCCAGCTCACCCCCCGACTGGGTATACAATGAGCAGTTCTTC. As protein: CASSPPDWVYNEQFF.